The clone carrying this T cell receptor beta chain was counted at least ten times. The sample comes from a study of regulatory T cells in long-lasting Graves disease. Both iRepertoire HTBI primers and Arm-PCR of CDR3 regions were used to build the TCR beta libraries. TCRdb processed the multiplex PCR reads anew with MiXCR; each CDR3 protein has one entry. The sample consists of some 370,000 distinct CDR3 sequences, approximately 12% of them appearing once. The sample's time point: newly diagnosed GD, antithyroid drugs for less than 3 months. PBMCs were the source of the RNA used for TCR sequencing. V lost 6 bases and J lost 5; bases outside the gene matches: 17. CDR3 length: 17 residues. These data also featured in a second study, about T cells in Graves' hyperthyroidism and ophthalmopathy.

The V call is TRBV12-3 or TRBV12-4, the J call TRBJ2-3; 7 positions match TRBD2. This clonotype was obtained from a woman under 30 with Graves disease. Specimen: peripheral blood mononuclear cells (PBMCs), collected at new diagnosis, from a patient treated with antithyroid drugs. DNA for the CDR3: TGTGCCAGCAGGCCGTTAAAGGCTAGCGGTTTGGGAGATACGCAGTATTTT. Translation gives CASRPLKASGLGDTQYF.